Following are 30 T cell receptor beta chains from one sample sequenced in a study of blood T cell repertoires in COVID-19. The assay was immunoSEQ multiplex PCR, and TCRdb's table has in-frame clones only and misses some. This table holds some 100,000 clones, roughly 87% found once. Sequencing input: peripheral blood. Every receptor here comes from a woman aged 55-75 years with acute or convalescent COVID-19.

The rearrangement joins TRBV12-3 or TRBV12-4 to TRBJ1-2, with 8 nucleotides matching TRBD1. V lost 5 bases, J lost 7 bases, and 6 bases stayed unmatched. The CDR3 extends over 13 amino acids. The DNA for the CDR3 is TGTGCCAGCAGTCCTGACAGGGGACCTGGCTACACCTTC. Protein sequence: CASSPDRGPGYTF.

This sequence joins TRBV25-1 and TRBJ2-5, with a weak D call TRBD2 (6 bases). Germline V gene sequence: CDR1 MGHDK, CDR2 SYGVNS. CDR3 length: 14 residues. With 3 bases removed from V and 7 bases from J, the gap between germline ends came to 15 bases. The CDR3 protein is CASSDLRESTTQYF. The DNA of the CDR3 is TGTGCCAGCAGTGACCTCCGGGAGTCGACGACCCAGTACTTC.

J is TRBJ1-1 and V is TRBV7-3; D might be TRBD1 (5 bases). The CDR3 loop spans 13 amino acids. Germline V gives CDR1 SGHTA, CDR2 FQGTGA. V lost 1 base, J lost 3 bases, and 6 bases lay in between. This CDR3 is CASSLIRDTEAFF. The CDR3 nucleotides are TGTGCCAGCAGCTTAATCAGGGACACTGAAGCTTTCTTT. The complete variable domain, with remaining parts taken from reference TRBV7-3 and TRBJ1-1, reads GAGVSQTPSNKVTEKGKYVELRCDPISGHTALYWYRQSLGQGPEFLIYFQGTGAADDSGLPNDRFFAVRPEGSVSTLKIQRTERGDSAVYLCASSLIRDTEAFFGQGTRLTVV.

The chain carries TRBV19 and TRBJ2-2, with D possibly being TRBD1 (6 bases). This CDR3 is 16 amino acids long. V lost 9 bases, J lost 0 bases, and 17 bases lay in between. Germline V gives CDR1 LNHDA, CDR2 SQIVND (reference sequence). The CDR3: CASLFTGTSNTGELFF. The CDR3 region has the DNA TGTGCCAGCCTTTTCACCGGGACATCGAACACCGGGGAGCTGTTTTTT.

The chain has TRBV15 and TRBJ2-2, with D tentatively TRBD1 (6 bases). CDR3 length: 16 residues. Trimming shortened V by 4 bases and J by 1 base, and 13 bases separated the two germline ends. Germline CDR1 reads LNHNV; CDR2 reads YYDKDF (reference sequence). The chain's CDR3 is CATSKEKTGNTGELFF. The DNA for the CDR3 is TGTGCCACCAGCAAGGAGAAGACAGGGAACACCGGGGAGCTGTTTTTT.

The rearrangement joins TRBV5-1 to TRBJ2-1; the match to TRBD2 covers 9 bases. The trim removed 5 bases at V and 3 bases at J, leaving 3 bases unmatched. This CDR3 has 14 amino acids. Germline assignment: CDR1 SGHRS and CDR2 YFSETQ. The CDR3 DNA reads TGCGCCAGCAGGCGGGAGGGAAACTACAATGAGCAGTTCTTC. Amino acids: CASRREGNYNEQFF.

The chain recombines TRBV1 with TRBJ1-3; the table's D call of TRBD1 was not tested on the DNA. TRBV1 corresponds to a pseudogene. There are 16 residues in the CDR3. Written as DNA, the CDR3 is TGCACCAGCAGCCAATGGGCCCAGGAAGTTGGAAACACCATATATTTT. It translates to CTSSQWAQEVGNTIYF.

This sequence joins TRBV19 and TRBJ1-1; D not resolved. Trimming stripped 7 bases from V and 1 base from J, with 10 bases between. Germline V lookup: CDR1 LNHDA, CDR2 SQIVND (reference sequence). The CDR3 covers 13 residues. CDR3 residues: CASTYRENTEAFF. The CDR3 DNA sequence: TGTGCCAGTACCTACAGAGAGAACACTGAAGCTTTCTTT.

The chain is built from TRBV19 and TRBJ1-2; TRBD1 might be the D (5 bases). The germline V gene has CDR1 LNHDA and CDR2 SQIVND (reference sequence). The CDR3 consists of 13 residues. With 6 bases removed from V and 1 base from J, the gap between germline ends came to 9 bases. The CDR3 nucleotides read TGTGCCAGTAGCCTACAGGTTAACTATGGCTACACCTTC. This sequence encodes CASSLQVNYGYTF.

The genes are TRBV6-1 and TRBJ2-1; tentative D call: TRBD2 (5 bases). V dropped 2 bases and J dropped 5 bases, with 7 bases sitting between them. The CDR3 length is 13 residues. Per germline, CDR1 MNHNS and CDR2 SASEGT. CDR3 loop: CASSELRDNEQFF. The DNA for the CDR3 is TGTGCCAGCAGTGAATTGCGGGACAATGAGCAGTTCTTC.

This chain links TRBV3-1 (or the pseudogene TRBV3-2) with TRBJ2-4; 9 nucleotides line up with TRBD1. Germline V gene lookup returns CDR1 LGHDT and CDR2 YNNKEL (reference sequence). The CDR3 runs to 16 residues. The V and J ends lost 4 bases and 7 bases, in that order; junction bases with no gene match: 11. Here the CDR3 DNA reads TGTGCCAGCAGCCCCGGGACAGGGTTCGGTGTGAACATTCAGTACTTC. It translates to CASSPGTGFGVNIQYF.

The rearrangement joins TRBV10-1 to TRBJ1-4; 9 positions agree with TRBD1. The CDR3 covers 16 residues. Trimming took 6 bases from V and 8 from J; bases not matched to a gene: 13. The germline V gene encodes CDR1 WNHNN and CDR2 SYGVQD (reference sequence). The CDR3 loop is CASSDTGQGYGEKLFF. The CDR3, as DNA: TGCGCCAGCAGCGATACGGGACAGGGTTATGGCGAAAAACTGTTTTTT.

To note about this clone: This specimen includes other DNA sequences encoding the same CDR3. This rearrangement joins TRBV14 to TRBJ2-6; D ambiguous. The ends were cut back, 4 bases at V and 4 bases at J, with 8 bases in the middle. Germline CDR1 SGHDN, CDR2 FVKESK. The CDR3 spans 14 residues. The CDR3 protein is CASSPGPGANVLTF. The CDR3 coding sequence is TGTGCCAGCAGCCCAGGCCCAGGGGCCAACGTCCTGACTTTC.

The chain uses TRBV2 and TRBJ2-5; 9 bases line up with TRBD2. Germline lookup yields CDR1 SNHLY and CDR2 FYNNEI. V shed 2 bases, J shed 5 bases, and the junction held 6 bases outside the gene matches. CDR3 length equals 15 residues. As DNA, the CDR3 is TGTGCCAGCAGTGAAATAGCGGGAGTACAGGAGACCCAGTACTTC. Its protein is CASSEIAGVQETQYF. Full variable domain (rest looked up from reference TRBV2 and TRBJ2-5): EPEVTQTPSHQVTQMGQEVILRCVPISNHLYFYWYRQILGQKVEFLVSFYNNEISEKSEIFDDQFSVERPDGSNFTLKIRSTKLEDSAMYFCASSEIAGVQETQYFGPGTRLLVL.

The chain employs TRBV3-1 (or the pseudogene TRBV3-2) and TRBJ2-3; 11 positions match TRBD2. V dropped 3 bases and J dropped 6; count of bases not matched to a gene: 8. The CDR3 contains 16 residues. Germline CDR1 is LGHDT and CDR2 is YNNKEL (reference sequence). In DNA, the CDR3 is TGTGCCAGCAGCCACGAACTAGCGGGAGTATCCGATACGCAGTATTTT. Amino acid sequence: CASSHELAGVSDTQYF.

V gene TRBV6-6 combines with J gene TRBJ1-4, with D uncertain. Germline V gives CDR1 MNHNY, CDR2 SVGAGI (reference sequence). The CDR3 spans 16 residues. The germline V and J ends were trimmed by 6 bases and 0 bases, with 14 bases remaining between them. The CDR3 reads CASSTRSSTTNEKLFF. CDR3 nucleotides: TGTGCCAGCAGCACACGCTCCTCGACAACTAATGAAAAACTGTTTTTT.

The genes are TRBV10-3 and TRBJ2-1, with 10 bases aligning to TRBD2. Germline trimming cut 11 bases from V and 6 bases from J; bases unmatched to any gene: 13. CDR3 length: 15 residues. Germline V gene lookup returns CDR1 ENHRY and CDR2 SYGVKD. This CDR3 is CASAHGSGGANEQFF. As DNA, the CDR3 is TGTGCCTCCGCCCATGGGAGCGGGGGGGCCAATGAGCAGTTCTTC.

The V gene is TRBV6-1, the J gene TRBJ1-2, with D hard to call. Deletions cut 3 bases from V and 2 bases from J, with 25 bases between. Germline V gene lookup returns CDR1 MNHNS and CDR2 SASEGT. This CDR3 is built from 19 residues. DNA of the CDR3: TGTGCCAGCAGTGACACACTTCGACGCAAGCGGGGTACAAACTATGGCTACACCTTC. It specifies CASSDTLRRKRGTNYGYTF.

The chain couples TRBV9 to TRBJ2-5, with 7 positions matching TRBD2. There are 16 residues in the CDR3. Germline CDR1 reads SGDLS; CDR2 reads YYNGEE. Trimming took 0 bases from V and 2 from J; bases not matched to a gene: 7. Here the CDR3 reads CASSVGGGRGQETQYF. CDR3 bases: TGTGCCAGCAGCGTAGGGGGCGGGAGAGGGCAAGAGACCCAGTACTTC.

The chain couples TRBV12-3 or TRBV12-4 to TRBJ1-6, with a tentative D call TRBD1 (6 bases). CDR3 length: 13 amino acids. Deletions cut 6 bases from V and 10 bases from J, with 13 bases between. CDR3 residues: CASRGAVGSPLHF. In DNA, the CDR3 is TGTGCCAGCAGGGGGGCAGTAGGGTCACCCCTCCACTTT.

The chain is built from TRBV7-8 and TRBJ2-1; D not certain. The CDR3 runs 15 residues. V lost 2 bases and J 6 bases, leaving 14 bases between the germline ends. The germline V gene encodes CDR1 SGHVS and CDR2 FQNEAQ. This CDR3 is CASSLSLGLGNEQFF. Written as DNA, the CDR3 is TGTGCCAGCAGCTTAAGTCTAGGCTTAGGCAATGAGCAGTTCTTC.

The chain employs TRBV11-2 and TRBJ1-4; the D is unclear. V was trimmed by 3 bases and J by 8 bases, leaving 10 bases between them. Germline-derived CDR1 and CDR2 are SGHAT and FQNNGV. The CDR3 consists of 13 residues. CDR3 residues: CASSFDGREKLFF. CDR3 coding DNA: TGTGCCAGCAGCTTTGATGGCAGAGAAAAACTGTTTTTT. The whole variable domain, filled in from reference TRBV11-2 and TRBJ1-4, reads EAGVAQSPRYKIIEKRQSVAFWCNPISGHATLYWYQQILGQGPKLLIQFQNNGVVDDSQLPKDRFSAERLKGVDSTLKIQPAKLEDSAVYLCASSFDGREKLFFGSGTQLSVL.

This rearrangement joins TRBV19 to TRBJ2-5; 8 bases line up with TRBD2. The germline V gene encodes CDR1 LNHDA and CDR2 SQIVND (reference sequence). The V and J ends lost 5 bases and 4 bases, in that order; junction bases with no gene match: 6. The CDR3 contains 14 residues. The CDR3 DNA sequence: TGTGCCAGTAGTTCCTATGCGGGGGGAGAGACCCAGTACTTC. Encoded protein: CASSSYAGGETQYF.

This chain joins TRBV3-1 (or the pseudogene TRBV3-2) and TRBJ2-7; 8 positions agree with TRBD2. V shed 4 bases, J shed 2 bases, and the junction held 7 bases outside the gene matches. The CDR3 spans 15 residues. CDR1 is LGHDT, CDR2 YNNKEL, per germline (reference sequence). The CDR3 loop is CASSPGIAGTYEQYF. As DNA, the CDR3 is TGTGCCAGCAGCCCCGGGATAGCGGGAACCTACGAGCAGTACTTC.

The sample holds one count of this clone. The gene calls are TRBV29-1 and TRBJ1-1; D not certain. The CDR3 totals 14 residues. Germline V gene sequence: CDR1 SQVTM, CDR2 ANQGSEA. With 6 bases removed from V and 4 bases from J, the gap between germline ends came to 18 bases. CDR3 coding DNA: TGCAGCGTCCAAAGGGCGGGATTAGCCACTGAAGCTTTCTTT. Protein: CSVQRAGLATEAFF.

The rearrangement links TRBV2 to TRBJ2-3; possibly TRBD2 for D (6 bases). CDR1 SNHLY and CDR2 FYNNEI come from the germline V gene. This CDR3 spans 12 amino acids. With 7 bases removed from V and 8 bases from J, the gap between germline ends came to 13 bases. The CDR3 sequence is CASTSRDSTQYF. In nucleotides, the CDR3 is TGTGCCAGCACATCCCGGGACTCTACGCAGTATTTT. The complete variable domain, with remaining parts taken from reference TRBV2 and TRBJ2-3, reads EPEVTQTPSHQVTQMGQEVILRCVPISNHLYFYWYRQILGQKVEFLVSFYNNEISEKSEIFDDQFSVERPDGSNFTLKIRSTKLEDSAMYFCASTSRDSTQYFGPGTRLTVL.

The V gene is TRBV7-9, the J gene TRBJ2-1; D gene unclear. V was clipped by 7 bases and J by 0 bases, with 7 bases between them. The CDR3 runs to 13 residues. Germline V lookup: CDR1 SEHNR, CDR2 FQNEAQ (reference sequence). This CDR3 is CASNILSYNEQFF. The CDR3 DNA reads TGTGCCAGCAACATTCTCTCCTACAATGAGCAGTTCTTC.

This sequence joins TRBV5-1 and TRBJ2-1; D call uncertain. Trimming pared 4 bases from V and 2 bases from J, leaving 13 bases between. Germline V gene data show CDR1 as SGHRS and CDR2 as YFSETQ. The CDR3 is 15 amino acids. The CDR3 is CASSPTSRTYNEQFF. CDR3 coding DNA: TGCGCCAGCAGCCCGACATCGCGTACCTACAATGAGCAGTTCTTC.

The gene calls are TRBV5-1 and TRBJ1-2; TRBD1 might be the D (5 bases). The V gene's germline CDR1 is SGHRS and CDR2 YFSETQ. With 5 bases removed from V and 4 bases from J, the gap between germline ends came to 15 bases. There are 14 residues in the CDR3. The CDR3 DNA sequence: TGCGCCAGCAGTTTAGGGGCAGAAACCTATGGCTACACCTTC. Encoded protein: CASSLGAETYGYTF.

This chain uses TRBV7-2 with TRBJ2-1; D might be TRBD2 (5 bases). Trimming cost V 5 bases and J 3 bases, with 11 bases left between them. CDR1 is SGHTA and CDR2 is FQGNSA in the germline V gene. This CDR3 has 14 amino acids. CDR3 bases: TGTGCCAGCAGCCCAAACGGGATCTACAATGAGCAGTTCTTC. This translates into CASSPNGIYNEQFF.